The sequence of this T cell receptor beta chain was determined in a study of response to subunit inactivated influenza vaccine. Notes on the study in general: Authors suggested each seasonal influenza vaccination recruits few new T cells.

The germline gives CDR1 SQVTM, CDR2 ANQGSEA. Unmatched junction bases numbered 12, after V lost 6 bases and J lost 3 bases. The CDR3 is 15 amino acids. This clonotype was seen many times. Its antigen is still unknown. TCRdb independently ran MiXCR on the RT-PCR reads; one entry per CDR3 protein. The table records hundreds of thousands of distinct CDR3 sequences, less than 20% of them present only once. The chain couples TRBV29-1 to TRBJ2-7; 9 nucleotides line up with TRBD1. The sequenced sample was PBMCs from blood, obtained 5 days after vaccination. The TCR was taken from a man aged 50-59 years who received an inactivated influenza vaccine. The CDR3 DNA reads TGCAGCGTGGCGTGGGGGACAGGGAAGGTCTACGAGCAGTACTTC. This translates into CSVAWGTGKVYEQYF.